This T cell receptor beta chain appears in the sequencing data of a study of T-cell memory formation after mild COVID-19. Study results and caveats: There was a balanced CD4/CD8 profile in clones contracting day 15 to 85, and later expanders leaned CD4+. Among clones peaking at day 37 in the second wave, SARS-CoV-2 specificity remained unconfirmed.

TCRdb analysed the 5' RACE reads with MiXCR anew, one entry per CDR3 protein. The top ten clones hold 2% to 2.5% of a sample with some 190,000 distinct CDR3 sequences, around 18% of them seen once. The ends were cut back, 0 bases at V and 4 bases at J, with 9 bases in the middle. The germline V gene encodes CDR1 MGHRA and CDR2 YSYEKL. The CDR3 length is 15 residues. Turning to this clonotype: Its antigen is unidentified.

What was sequenced was PBMCs or a T cell subset sorted from them (not recorded which). The V gene is TRBV4-1, the J gene TRBJ1-4; D unclear. The origin of this receptor is an adult woman who had mild COVID-19 (a few samples of this study predate the infection). Cell type and time point are not known. The CDR3, as DNA: TGCGCCAGCAGCCAAGATATACGACTTAATGAAAAACTGTTTTTT. As protein: CASSQDIRLNEKLFF.